Below, 9 T cell receptor beta chains from the same sample are listed, as sequenced in a study of T cells in tuberculosis. Described time point: new active TB diagnosis, blood taken before or within 7 days of starting treatment. Sequencing was performed with immunoSEQ multiplex PCR; in TCRdb, only in-frame clones are kept and a portion is missing. Of around 33,000 clones in the sample, roughly nine tenths are singletons; the top ten hold around 7%. The source material was PBMCs, sampled at tuberculosis diagnosis. These receptors were obtained from an adult with tuberculosis. Some clones in this sample may be carry-over from other donors' samples.

J is TRBJ1-1 and V is TRBV4-1, with 7 bases lining up with TRBD1. The CDR3 is 13 amino acids. V lost 3 bases, J lost 7 bases, and 5 bases stayed unmatched. Per germline, CDR1 MGHRA and CDR2 YSYEKL. The CDR3 DNA reads as TGCGCCAGCAGCCATGGGACAGCGCTTGAAGCTTTCTTT. This codes for CASSHGTALEAFF.

The chain links TRBV10-3 to TRBJ2-1; possibly TRBD2 for D (6 bases). CDR1 and CDR2 from the germline V gene are ENHRY and SYGVKD. The CDR3 length is 11 residues. Between the trimmed V and J ends, which lost 4 bases and 14 bases, there was a span of 12 bases. The CDR3 nucleotides are TGTGCCATCAGTGGCGGGACCCTTGAGTTCTTC. Amino acids: CAISGGTLEFF.

About this clone itself: A junction end diverges from the germline sequence, so it may reflect a read error. The chain couples TRBV10-3 to TRBJ1-5; no reliable D call. Looked up from germline, CDR1 is ENHRY and CDR2 is SYGVKD. This CDR3 comprises 13 residues. The CDR3 loop reads CAVSRELNQPQHF. In DNA, the CDR3 is TGTGCCGTCAGCCGGGAATTAAATCAGCCCCAGCATTTT.

The rearrangement links TRBV6-4 to TRBJ2-3, with D perhaps matching TRBD1 (6 bases). The V gene lost 2 bases and the J gene lost 0 bases, with 6 bases spanning the gap. Germline V lookup: CDR1 MRHNA, CDR2 SNTAGT. The CDR3 sequence is 14 residues long. CDR3 coding DNA: TGTGCCAGCAGTGACGGGACAAGCACAGATACGCAGTATTTT. Translation: CASSDGTSTDTQYF.

The rearrangement joins TRBV5-1 to TRBJ2-7, with TRBD1 matching over 7 bases. J lost 3 bases, V lost 5 bases, and 11 bases had no gene match. The germline V gene has CDR1 SGHRS and CDR2 YFSETQ. The length of the CDR3 is 15 residues. CDR3 amino acids: CASSLDRANHYEQYF. The CDR3 DNA reads TGCGCCAGCAGTCTCGACAGGGCGAATCACTACGAGCAGTACTTC.

This clone occurred once. V gene TRBV18 combines with J gene TRBJ2-6, with D unclear. CDR1 is KGHSH, CDR2 LQKENI, per germline. The CDR3 is made up of 17 amino acids. V was clipped by 4 bases and J by 0 bases, with 13 bases between them. The CDR3 is CASSRAVSSSGANVLTF. CDR3 coding DNA: TGTGCCAGCTCACGGGCAGTCTCCTCCTCTGGGGCCAACGTCCTGACTTTC.

This sequence joins TRBV6-6 and TRBJ2-3; TRBD1 matches at 12 bases. V gave up 0 bases and J gave up 4 bases; unmatched junction bases: 2. The CDR3 spans 16 residues. CDR1 is MNHNY, CDR2 SVGAGI, per germline (reference sequence). The CDR3 loop reads CASSYSGTGGADTQYF. The CDR3 coding sequence is TGTGCCAGCAGTTACTCCGGGACAGGGGGCGCAGATACGCAGTATTTT.

The chain is built from TRBV2 and TRBJ1-3; D is undetermined. Germline V CDR1 and CDR2: SNHLY, FYNNEI. Trimming left V 6 bases short and J 6 bases short, with 18 bases between. The CDR3 is 15 residues long. Written as DNA, the CDR3 is TGTGCCAGCAGCGGTGCCCTCTTTGGGCAAAACACCATATATTTT. It encodes CASSGALFGQNTIYF. Variable domain in full (rest from reference TRBV2 and TRBJ1-3): EPEVTQTPSHQVTQMGQEVILRCVPISNHLYFYWYRQILGQKVEFLVSFYNNEISEKSEIFDDQFSVERPDGSNFTLKIRSTKLEDSAMYFCASSGALFGQNTIYFGEGSWLTVV.

V is TRBV4-1 and J is TRBJ2-2; TRBD1 aligns across 7 bases. J gave up 6 bases and V 5 bases, and 3 bases lay outside the gene matches. Germline lookup yields CDR1 MGHRA and CDR2 YSYEKL. The CDR3 covers 13 residues. In DNA, the CDR3 is TGCGCCAGCAGCGAAACAGGGGCCGGGGAGCTGTTTTTT. Its protein product is CASSETGAGELFF.